The 3 T cell receptor beta chains reported below all come from one sample, sequenced in a study of T cell clones after liver transplantation. TCRdb's copy holds only in-frame clones and misses some; the assay was immunoSEQ multiplex PCR. The profile shows roughly 120,000 clones, about nine tenths of them singletons. Sequences were derived from CD4+ T cells from blood, sampled 12 months after liver transplant. The receptors here all came from a human patient who received a liver transplant. Some T cells may be transferred from the graft donor.

This chain links TRBV28 with TRBJ2-5; perhaps TRBD2 as D (5 bases). V dropped 4 bases and J dropped 7 bases, with 10 bases sitting between them. The CDR3 consists of 12 residues. Germline V CDR1 and CDR2: MDHEN, SYDVKM. DNA of the CDR3: TGTGCCAGCAGTTCCGCGGGCCGGACCCAGTACTTC. Residues: CASSSAGRTQYF.

This clone appeared a single time. The chain employs TRBV19 and TRBJ2-7, with D unresolved. V shed 5 bases and J shed 5 bases, with 10 bases lying between them. This CDR3 spans 12 amino acids. Germline lookup yields CDR1 LNHDA and CDR2 SQIVND (reference sequence). The CDR3 DNA is TGTGCCAGTAGTCACGGCTTGGACGAGCAGTACTTC. It translates to CASSHGLDEQYF.

The gene calls are TRBV4-1 and TRBJ1-5; D is undetermined. Germline CDR1 MGHRA, CDR2 YSYEKL. The CDR3 runs to 14 residues. V was cut by 1 base and J by 0 bases, with 4 bases left in between. The CDR3 DNA reads TGCGCCAGCAGCCAAGCTGGTAGCAATCAGCCCCAGCATTTT. It translates to CASSQAGSNQPQHF.